These T cell receptor beta chains were read from a single sample in a study of blood T cell repertoires in COVID-19. Some clones are missing from TCRdb's copy, which holds only in-frame ones; the method was immunoSEQ multiplex PCR. The profile shows about 61,000 clones, 88% of them singletons. The sample consisted of peripheral blood. These TCRs come from a woman aged 50 to 60 with active or convalescent COVID-19. The CDR3 runs from the conserved cysteine through the conserved F or W. The D gene is left open where the match is weak. Clone size, where shown, is once, few, many, or a class for clones that have expanded.

v_call	d_call	clone_size	j_call	cdr3_nt	cdr3_aa
TRBV28	.	.	TRBJ1-5	TGTGCCAGCAGTTTAGAAGGAACAGGGAAACAGCCCCAGCATTTT	CASSLEGTGKQPQHF
TRBV7-9	.	once	TRBJ2-1	TGTGCCAGCAGCGCCAGTAACAATGAGCAGTTCTTC	CASSASNNEQFF
TRBV27	.	.	TRBJ2-2	TGTGCCAGCAGTTTAGGCACGAACACCGGGGAGCTGTTTTTT	CASSLGTNTGELFF
TRBV5-1	TRBD2	.	TRBJ2-1	TGCGCCAGCAGCTTGACGGGAGGGTACAATGAGCAGTTCTTC	CASSLTGGYNEQFF
TRBV9	TRBD2	.	TRBJ2-3	TGTGCCAGCAGCCACAGGACTAGCGGGGTACCAGATACGCAGTATTTT	CASSHRTSGVPDTQYF
TRBV9	TRBD1	.	TRBJ1-4	TGTGCCAGCAGCGGGGACAGGGGACACGAAAAACTGTTTTTT	CASSGDRGHEKLFF
TRBV7-8	.	.	TRBJ1-1	TGTGCCAGCAGCTCAAGGGACTTGGGAGTCGCTGAAGCTTTCTTT	CASSSRDLGVAEAFF
TRBV9	.	.	TRBJ2-1	TGTGCCAGCAGCGTAGGGAGGGGTGAGCAGTTCTTC	CASSVGRGEQFF
TRBV28	.	.	TRBJ2-1	TGTGCCAGCTCCCGAGGGCAGGCTTCGAGCTCCTACAATGAGCAGTTCTTC	CASSRGQASSSYNEQFF
TRBV6-6	TRBD1	.	TRBJ1-1	TGTGCCAGCAGTCAACTAACAGGGGGCTCACAGAACACTGAAGCTTTCTTT	CASSQLTGGSQNTEAFF
TRBV6-5	TRBD1	.	TRBJ2-7	TGTGCCAGCAGGGTCGCGCAGGGGGATTACGAGCAGTACTTC	CASRVAQGDYEQYF
TRBV10-3	.	.	TRBJ1-5	TGTGCCATCAGTGAGAACGCAGAGGTGAATCAGCCCCAGCATTTT	CAISENAEVNQPQHF
TRBV9	TRBD1	.	TRBJ1-1	TGTGCCAGCAGCGTAGGACAGGGGGTATTGTACACTGAAGCTTTCTTT	CASSVGQGVLYTEAFF
TRBV5-8	TRBD1	.	TRBJ2-1	TGTGCCAGCACCCCTGGACAGGTTGAAAGAAATGAGCAGTTCTTC	CASTPGQVERNEQFF
TRBV10-3	.	.	TRBJ2-3	TGTGCCACCGCGACAGGCGGCACAGATACGCAGTATTTT	CATATGGTDTQYF
TRBV6-4	.	.	TRBJ2-1	TGTGCCAGCAGCCCCTCGGAGGGCCCAAATGAGCAGTTCTTC	CASSPSEGPNEQFF
TRBV24-1	TRBD2	.	TRBJ2-7	TGTGCCACCAGTGATTTCCCCCCTCTAGCGGGAGGGGCCTACGAGCAGTACTTC	CATSDFPPLAGGAYEQYF
TRBV9	TRBD2	.	TRBJ2-3	TGTGCCAGCAGCCCTGTTCATGGGAGGGCCACAGATACGCAGTATTTT	CASSPVHGRATDTQYF
TRBV6-1	.	.	TRBJ1-1	TGTGCCAGCAGTGATGGGTTGGGGAGGAACACTGAAGCTTTCTTT	CASSDGLGRNTEAFF
TRBV5-1	.	.	TRBJ2-7	TGCGCCAGCAGCTTCACGAGCTCCTACGAGCAGTACTTC	CASSFTSSYEQYF
TRBV27	.	.	TRBJ2-7	TGTGCCAGCAGAAGAGAGACCGGGACTTCAGCCGAGCAGTACTTC	CASRRETGTSAEQYF
TRBV3-1/TRBV3-2	.	.	TRBJ2-7	TGTGCCAGCAGCCCCGCAGAGGACGAGCAGTACTTC	CASSPAEDEQYF
TRBV25-1	TRBD2	.	TRBJ2-3	TGTGCCAGCAAGGGACTAGGCACAGATACGCAGTATTTT	CASKGLGTDTQYF
TRBV11-3	TRBD2	.	TRBJ2-1	TGTGCCAGCAGCTTAGCGTTCCTAGCGGGAGAGCAGTTCTTC	CASSLAFLAGEQFF
TRBV7-3	.	.	TRBJ2-1	TGTGCCAGCAGCCCCCTACCGGACTTATACAATGAGCAGTTCTTC	CASSPLPDLYNEQFF
TRBV6-1	.	.	TRBJ2-3	TGTGCCAGCAGTGAAGCAGGAGGAGGGGGCTACACAGATACGCAGTATTTT	CASSEAGGGGYTDTQYF
TRBV13	.	.	TRBJ2-5	TGTGCCAGCAGCCTCGGGGACCAAGAGACCCAGTACTTC	CASSLGDQETQYF
TRBV4-1	.	.	TRBJ2-6	TGCGCCAGCAGCCACCCAGGGACTCTTGGTGGGGCCAACGTCCTGACTTTC	CASSHPGTLGGANVLTF
TRBV24-1	.	.	TRBJ2-7	TGTGCCACCAGTTACAAGACTAGCTACGAGCAGTACTTC	CATSYKTSYEQYF
TRBV30	.	.	TRBJ2-1	TGTGCCTACTCTCAGGGTAATGAGCAGTTCTTC	CAYSQGNEQFF
TRBV5-1	.	.	TRBJ2-7	TGCGCCAGCAGCTTAAGGCTAGCTGACGAGCAGTACTTC	CASSLRLADEQYF
TRBV11-3	.	.	TRBJ1-6	TGTGCCAGCGCCTCCAATACGGGTTCACCCCTCCACTTT	CASASNTGSPLHF
TRBV29-1	TRBD1	.	TRBJ1-1	TGCAGCACTCGGGACAGGATGAACACTGAAGCTTTCTTT	CSTRDRMNTEAFF
TRBV4-2	TRBD2	.	TRBJ2-4	TGTGCCAGCAGTCTTTGGTTAGCGGGAGGTCGGGACATTCAGTACTTC	CASSLWLAGGRDIQYF
TRBV24-1	.	.	TRBJ2-5	TGTGCCACCAGTGATCCTTCGGAGGGGCCACGCGGTGAGACCCAGTACTTC	CATSDPSEGPRGETQYF
TRBV19	TRBD2	.	TRBJ2-4	TGTGCCAGTAGTAACGCCCCGGGACTAGCGGGGGGAAACATTCAGTACTTC	CASSNAPGLAGGNIQYF
TRBV4-2	.	.	TRBJ2-1	TGTGCCAGCAGCCAAGATCAGACCCGGCCGGGCGGGAACGGTTACAATGAGCAGTTCTTC	CASSQDQTRPGGNGYNEQFF
TRBV6-1	.	.	TRBJ2-3	TGTGCCAGCAGTGAAGCATGGAGCGGCACAGATACGCAGTATTTT	CASSEAWSGTDTQYF
TRBV2	.	.	TRBJ1-1	TGTGCCAGCAGCCAAAACAGGGACACTGAAGCTTTCTTT	CASSQNRDTEAFF
TRBV9	.	.	TRBJ2-3	TGTGCCAGCAGCGGGGGGGAAGGCACAGATACGCAGTATTTT	CASSGGEGTDTQYF
TRBV25-1	TRBD2	.	TRBJ2-7	TGTGCCAGCAGTTCACTAGCGGGAGTCTACGAGCAGTACTTC	CASSSLAGVYEQYF
TRBV5-4	.	.	TRBJ1-6	TGTGCCAGCAGCTTGGGCGAGGGGGTGGCCTCACCCCTCCACTTT	CASSLGEGVASPLHF
TRBV3-1/TRBV3-2	.	.	TRBJ2-2	TGTGCCAGCAGCCAAGACGTTACAGATGGCGGGGAGCTGTTTTTT	CASSQDVTDGGELFF
TRBV5-4	.	.	TRBJ2-7	TGTGCCAGCAGCTCAATGGGCAGCCCGGGGGAGTACGAGCAGTACTTC	CASSSMGSPGEYEQYF
TRBV4-1	TRBD1	.	TRBJ2-7	TGCGCCAGCAGCCAAGAGGTACAGGGGGGTGGCGAGCAGTACTTC	CASSQEVQGGGEQYF
TRBV19	TRBD1	.	TRBJ2-7	TGTGCCAGCGAGCCGGGACAGACAACCTACGAGCAGTACTTC	CASEPGQTTYEQYF
TRBV7-6	.	.	TRBJ2-5	TGTGCCAGCAGCCAAAGGGTCAGGGGAAGGGTTGCGAGAGAGACCCAGTACTTC	CASSQRVRGRVARETQYF
TRBV28	TRBD1	.	TRBJ1-2	TGTGCCAGCAGTGGACAGGGGACAGGTGGCTACACCTTC	CASSGQGTGGYTF